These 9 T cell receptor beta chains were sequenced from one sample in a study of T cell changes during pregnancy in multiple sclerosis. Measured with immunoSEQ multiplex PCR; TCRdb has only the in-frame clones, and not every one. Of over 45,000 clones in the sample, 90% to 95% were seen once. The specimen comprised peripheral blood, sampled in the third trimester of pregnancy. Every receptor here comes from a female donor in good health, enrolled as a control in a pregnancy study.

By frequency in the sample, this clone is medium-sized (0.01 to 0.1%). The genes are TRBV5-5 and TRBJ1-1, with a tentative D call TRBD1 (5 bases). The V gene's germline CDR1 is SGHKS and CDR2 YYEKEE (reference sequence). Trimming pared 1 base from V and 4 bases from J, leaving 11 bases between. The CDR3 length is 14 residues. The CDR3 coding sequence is TGTGCCAGCAGCTTGACGACAGATCTCACTGAAGCTTTCTTT. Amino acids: CASSLTTDLTEAFF.

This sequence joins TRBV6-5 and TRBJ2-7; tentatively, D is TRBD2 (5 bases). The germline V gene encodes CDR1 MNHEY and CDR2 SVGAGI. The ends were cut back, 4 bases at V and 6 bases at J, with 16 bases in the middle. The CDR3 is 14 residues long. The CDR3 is CASSLGSPRGEQYF. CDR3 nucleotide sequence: TGTGCCAGCAGTTTAGGGAGCCCACGGGGCGAGCAGTACTTC.

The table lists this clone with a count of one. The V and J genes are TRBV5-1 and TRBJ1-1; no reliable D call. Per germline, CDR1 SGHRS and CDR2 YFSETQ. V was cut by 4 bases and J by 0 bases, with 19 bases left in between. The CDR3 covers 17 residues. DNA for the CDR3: TGCGCCAGCAGCCGGAGCGGGTTAAGTGGAATGAACACTGAAGCTTTCTTT. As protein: CASSRSGLSGMNTEAFF.

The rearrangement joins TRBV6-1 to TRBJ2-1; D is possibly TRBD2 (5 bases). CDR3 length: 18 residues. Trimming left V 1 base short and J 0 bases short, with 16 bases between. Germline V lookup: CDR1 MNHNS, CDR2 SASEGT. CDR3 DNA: TGTGCCAGCAGTGAAGGGGTAGGTGGGAGTAGCTCCTACAATGAGCAGTTCTTC. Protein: CASSEGVGGSSSYNEQFF.

The chain's CDR3 is CASSYNSGTSYEQYF. The CDR3 coding sequence is TGTGCCAGCAGTTACAATAGCGGGACATCCTACGAGCAGTACTTC. The chain couples TRBV6-5 to TRBJ2-7; TRBD2 aligns across 8 bases. Germline values: CDR1 MNHEY, CDR2 SVGAGI. This CDR3 is 15 amino acids long. Trimming took 2 bases from V and 1 from J; bases not matched to a gene: 4.

The CDR3 DNA reads TGTGCCAGCAGCGTAGGGTCTCACAGCTCCTACGAGCAGTACTTC. The encoded protein is CASSVGSHSSYEQYF. This chain links TRBV9 with TRBJ2-7; no firm D call. The CDR3 sequence is 15 residues long. The V gene's germline CDR1 is SGDLS and CDR2 YYNGEE. Trimming shortened V by 0 bases and J by 0 bases, and 10 bases separated the two germline ends.

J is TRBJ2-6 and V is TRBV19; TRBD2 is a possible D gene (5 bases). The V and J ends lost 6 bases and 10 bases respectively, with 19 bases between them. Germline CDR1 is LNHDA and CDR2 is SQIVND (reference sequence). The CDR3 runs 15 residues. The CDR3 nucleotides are TGTGCCAGTAGGGACTTCTCAGGAGGTGCTAACGTCCTGACTTTC. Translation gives CASRDFSGGANVLTF.

This chain's CDR3 is CSVRTAINQPQHF. DNA for the CDR3: TGCAGCGTCCGGACAGCGATCAATCAGCCCCAGCATTTT. The genes are TRBV29-1 and TRBJ1-5; a possible D gene is TRBD1 (6 bases). V was trimmed by 6 bases and J by 3 bases, leaving 12 bases between them. This CDR3 contains 13 residues. Germline loops: CDR1 SQVTM, CDR2 ANQGSEA.

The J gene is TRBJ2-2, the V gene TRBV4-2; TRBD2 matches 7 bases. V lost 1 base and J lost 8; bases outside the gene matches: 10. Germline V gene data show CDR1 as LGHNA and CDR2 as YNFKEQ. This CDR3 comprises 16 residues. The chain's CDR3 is CASSQGAAGRSGELFF. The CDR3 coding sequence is TGTGCCAGCAGCCAAGGGGCAGCGGGAAGGTCGGGGGAGCTGTTTTTT.